Presented here are 4 T cell receptor beta chains from one specimen sequenced in a study of blood T cell repertoires in COVID-19. TCRdb's copy holds only in-frame clones and misses some; the assay was immunoSEQ multiplex PCR. The sample contains just over 150,000 clones, around 82% of which appear only once. Material for sequencing was peripheral blood. The receptor source for this set is a middle-aged woman with COVID-19, enrolled during active disease.

The rearrangement joins TRBV28 to TRBJ2-7; tentatively, D is TRBD1 (5 bases). The CDR3 totals 12 residues. The germline V and J ends were trimmed by 3 bases and 6 bases, with 9 bases remaining between them. Germline CDR1 reads MDHEN; CDR2 reads SYDVKM. CDR3 loop: CASSFDRSEQYF. The DNA of the CDR3 is TGTGCCAGCAGTTTCGACAGATCCGAGCAGTACTTC.

This chain connects TRBV19 to TRBJ2-2, with 8 bases identical to TRBD2. With 5 bases clipped from V and 7 bases from J, the junction kept 12 bases outside the gene matches. Germline lookup yields CDR1 LNHDA and CDR2 SQIVND (reference sequence). CDR3 length: 16 residues. CDR3 loop: CASSSRGSGVDGELFF. CDR3 coding DNA: TGTGCCAGTAGTTCCCGTGGTAGCGGGGTTGACGGGGAGCTGTTTTTT.

V usage is TRBV27 and J usage is TRBJ1-2; possibly TRBD1 for D (6 bases). Trimming took 3 bases from V and 4 from J, leaving 12 bases between them. This CDR3 has 14 residues. Germline assignment: CDR1 MNHEY and CDR2 SMNVEV (reference sequence). The CDR3 DNA sequence: TGTGCCAGCAGTTTTTCAGGGGCCCTCTATGGCTACACCTTC. It encodes CASSFSGALYGYTF.

A few counts support this clone. The rearrangement joins TRBV7-6 to TRBJ2-2; 7 bases map to TRBD2. The ends lost 2 bases at V and 1 base at J; junction bases unmatched: 7. Germline lookup yields CDR1 SGHVS and CDR2 FNYEAQ. The CDR3 runs 17 residues. The CDR3: CASSLYLAEQNTGELFF. In nucleotides, the CDR3 is TGTGCCAGCAGCTTATATCTAGCGGAGCAGAACACCGGGGAGCTGTTTTTT.